This is a list of T cell receptor beta chains from one sample in a study of blood T cell repertoires in COVID-19. Generated by immunoSEQ multiplex PCR, the TCRdb table keeps only in-frame clones and is missing some. The data contain 150,000 to 200,000 clones, approximately 80% of them seen just once; the ten biggest clones take up 4.5% to 6.5%. Specimen: PBMCs or T cells enriched from blood (not recorded which). Receptors were obtained from a woman aged 60-70 years with acute COVID-19. CDR3s include the opening cysteine and the closing phenylalanine or tryptophan. The order of the fields is V gene, J gene, D gene, clone size, CDR3 protein, CDR3 DNA. The D gene is left open where the match is weak. The listing skips clone size in some rows; elsewhere it reads once, few, many or a size class.

V: TRBV4-1
J: TRBJ1-5
D: .
size: .
CDR3: CASSQDSGNQPQHF
DNA: TGCGCCAGCAGCCAAGACTCGGGCAATCAGCCCCAGCATTTT

V: TRBV25-1
J: TRBJ1-1
D: .
size: .
CDR3: CASSRGSNTEAFF
DNA: TGTGCCAGCAGTCGCGGCTCGAACACTGAAGCTTTCTTT

V: TRBV5-6
J: TRBJ2-2
D: TRBD2
size: few
CDR3: CASSPVSSGGVTGELFF
DNA: TGTGCCAGCAGCCCGGTGAGCAGCGGGGGGGTCACCGGGGAGCTGTTTTTT

V: TRBV5-1
J: TRBJ2-5
D: .
size: .
CDR3: CASSLAGVNQETQYF
DNA: TGCGCCAGCAGCTTGGCGGGTGTCAACCAAGAGACCCAGTACTTC

V: TRBV5-4
J: TRBJ1-2
D: .
size: .
CDR3: CASSWGDYGYGYTF
DNA: TGTGCCAGCAGCTGGGGGGACTACGGCTATGGCTACACCTTC

V: TRBV6-6
J: TRBJ2-3
D: .
size: .
CDR3: CASSRGISTDTQYF
DNA: TGTGCCAGCAGTAGAGGGATCAGCACAGATACGCAGTATTTT

V: TRBV10-1
J: TRBJ1-6
D: .
size: .
CDR3: CASSAARVSPLHF
DNA: TGCGCCAGCAGTGCGGCCAGGGTTTCACCCCTCCACTTT

V: TRBV19
J: TRBJ2-1
D: TRBD2
size: few
CDR3: CASSIRWAGSGDEQFF
DNA: TGTGCCAGTAGTATAAGGTGGGCCGGGAGCGGGGATGAGCAGTTCTTC

V: TRBV3-1/TRBV3-2
J: TRBJ2-1
D: .
size: .
CDR3: CASSRPLGFDEQFF
DNA: TGTGCCAGCAGCCGCCCACTAGGGTTCGATGAGCAGTTCTTC

V: TRBV19
J: TRBJ1-1
D: .
size: .
CDR3: CASSTEITGLYTEAFF
DNA: TGTGCCAGTAGTACCGAAATTACAGGGTTGTACACTGAAGCTTTCTTT

V: TRBV30
J: TRBJ1-3
D: TRBD1
size: .
CDR3: CARQDRAGNTIYF
DNA: TGTGCCCGCCAGGACAGGGCTGGAAACACCATATATTTT

V: TRBV11-2
J: TRBJ2-1
D: TRBD1
size: .
CDR3: CASSPGQGGNEQFF
DNA: TGTGCCAGCAGCCCCGGACAGGGGGGAAATGAGCAGTTCTTC

V: TRBV5-4
J: TRBJ2-2
D: .
size: .
CDR3: CASSLAGAPRELFF
DNA: TGTGCCAGCAGCTTGGCAGGGGCCCCCCGGGAGCTGTTTTTT

V: TRBV27
J: TRBJ2-5
D: TRBD2
size: .
CDR3: CASSFPGLAAQETQYF
DNA: TGTGCCAGCAGTTTCCCGGGACTAGCGGCCCAAGAGACCCAGTACTTC

V: TRBV15
J: TRBJ1-2
D: .
size: .
CDR3: CATSRDGPDYTF
DNA: TGTGCCACCAGCAGAGATGGGCCAGATTACACCTTC

V: TRBV4-3
J: TRBJ2-1
D: .
size: .
CDR3: CASRRGSGEQFF
DNA: TGCGCCAGCAGAAGGGGGTCTGGGGAGCAGTTCTTC

V: TRBV7-6
J: TRBJ2-2
D: TRBD1
size: few
CDR3: CASSPKQGAGGELFF
DNA: TGTGCCAGCAGCCCGAAACAGGGGGCTGGCGGGGAGCTGTTTTTT

V: TRBV19
J: TRBJ2-7
D: TRBD2
size: .
CDR3: CASSIGRLAGNEQYF
DNA: TGTGCCAGTAGTATAGGAAGGCTAGCGGGAAACGAGCAGTACTTC

V: TRBV4-3
J: TRBJ2-3
D: TRBD1
size: .
CDR3: CASSLNRGAGDTQYF
DNA: TGCGCCAGCAGCCTCAACAGGGGCGCGGGAGATACGCAGTATTTT

V: TRBV29-1
J: TRBJ1-2
D: .
size: .
CDR3: CSVGRGDYGYTF
DNA: TGCAGCGTTGGCAGGGGCGATTATGGCTACACCTTC

V: TRBV5-1
J: TRBJ1-6
D: .
size: .
CDR3: CASSLEGGNSPLHF
DNA: TGCGCCAGCAGCTTGGAAGGGGGTAATTCACCCCTCCACTTT

V: TRBV2
J: TRBJ2-1
D: TRBD2
size: .
CDR3: CASSYAGTSGTYNEQFF
DNA: TGTGCCAGCAGTTATGCGGGGACTAGCGGGACCTACAATGAGCAGTTCTTC

V: TRBV7-8
J: TRBJ1-1
D: .
size: .
CDR3: CASSLASQYTEAFF
DNA: TGTGCCAGCAGCTTAGCCTCGCAGTACACTGAAGCTTTCTTT

V: TRBV6-2/TRBV6-3
J: TRBJ1-5
D: TRBD1
size: few
CDR3: CASSLQGDQPQHF
DNA: TGTGCCAGCAGTCTACAGGGGGATCAGCCCCAGCATTTT

V: TRBV18
J: TRBJ2-5
D: TRBD2
size: .
CDR3: CASSPYLTSGPQETQYF
DNA: TGTGCCAGCTCACCCTACCTGACTAGCGGGCCACAAGAGACCCAGTACTTC

V: TRBV6-6
J: TRBJ1-3
D: .
size: .
CDR3: CASSENSGNTIYF
DNA: TGTGCCAGCAGTGAGAACTCGGGAAACACCATATATTTT

V: TRBV12-3/TRBV12-4
J: TRBJ1-6
D: .
size: .
CDR3: CASSLNSPLHF
DNA: TGTGCCAGCAGCCTAAATTCACCCCTCCACTTT

V: TRBV5-1
J: TRBJ2-7
D: TRBD2
size: once
CDR3: CASSLGPPGGYEQYF
DNA: TGCGCCAGCAGCTTGGGACCTCCGGGGGGCTACGAGCAGTACTTC

V: TRBV5-4
J: TRBJ2-5
D: .
size: .
CDR3: CASSSKTVVGETQYF
DNA: TGTGCCAGCAGCTCCAAGACAGTCGTAGGGGAGACCCAGTACTTC

V: TRBV4-2
J: TRBJ1-1
D: .
size: .
CDR3: CASSLHEYNTEAFF
DNA: TGTGCCAGCAGCCTCCACGAGTATAACACTGAAGCTTTCTTT

V: TRBV6-1
J: TRBJ2-1
D: .
size: .
CDR3: CASSDLSNANNEQFF
DNA: TGTGCCAGCAGTGATCTATCGAACGCCAACAATGAGCAGTTCTTC

V: TRBV2
J: TRBJ1-4
D: TRBD1
size: .
CDR3: CASRGQVFNEKLFF
DNA: TGTGCCAGCAGGGGACAGGTCTTTAATGAAAAACTGTTTTTT

V: TRBV5-6
J: TRBJ2-3
D: .
size: .
CDR3: CASSLGVFRLADTQYF
DNA: TGTGCCAGCAGCTTAGGGGTCTTTAGACTAGCAGATACGCAGTATTTT